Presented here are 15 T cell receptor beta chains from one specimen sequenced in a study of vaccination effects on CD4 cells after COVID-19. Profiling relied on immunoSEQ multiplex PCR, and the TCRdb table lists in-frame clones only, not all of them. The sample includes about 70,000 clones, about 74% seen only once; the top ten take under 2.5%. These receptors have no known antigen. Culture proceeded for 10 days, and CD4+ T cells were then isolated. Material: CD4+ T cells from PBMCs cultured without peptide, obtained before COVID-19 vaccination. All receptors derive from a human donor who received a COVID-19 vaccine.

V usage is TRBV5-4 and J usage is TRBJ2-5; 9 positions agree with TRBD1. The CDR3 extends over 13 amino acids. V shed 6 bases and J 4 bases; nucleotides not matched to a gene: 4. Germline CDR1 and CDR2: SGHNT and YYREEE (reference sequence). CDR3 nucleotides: TGTGCCAGCACCCAGGACAGGGGAGAGACCCAGTACTTC. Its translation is CASTQDRGETQYF. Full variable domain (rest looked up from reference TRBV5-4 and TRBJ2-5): ETGVTQSPTHLIKTRGQQVTLRCSSQSGHNTVSWYQQALGQGPQFIFQYYREEENGRGNFPPRFSGLQFPNYSSELNVNALELDDSALYLCASTQDRGETQYFGPGTRLLVL.

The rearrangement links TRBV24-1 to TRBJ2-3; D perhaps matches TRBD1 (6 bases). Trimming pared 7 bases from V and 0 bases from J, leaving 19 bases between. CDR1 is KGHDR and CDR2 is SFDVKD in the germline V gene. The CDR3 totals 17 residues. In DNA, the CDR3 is TGTGCCACCAGCCCGCCGTTACAGGGTCGTAGCACAGATACGCAGTATTTT. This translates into CATSPPLQGRSTDTQYF.

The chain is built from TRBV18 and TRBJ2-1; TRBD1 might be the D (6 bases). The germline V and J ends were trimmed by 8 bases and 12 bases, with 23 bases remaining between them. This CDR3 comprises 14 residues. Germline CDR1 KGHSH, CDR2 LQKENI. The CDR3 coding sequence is TGTGCCAGCAGTAGGACAGCCTCTACTGAAGGGCAGTTCTTC. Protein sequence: CASSRTASTEGQFF.

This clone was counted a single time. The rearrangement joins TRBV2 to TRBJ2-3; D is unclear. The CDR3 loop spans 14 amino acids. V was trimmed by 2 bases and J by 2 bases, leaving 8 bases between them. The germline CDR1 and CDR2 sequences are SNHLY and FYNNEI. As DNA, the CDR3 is TGTGCCAGCAGTGAACGTAAAACCACAGATACGCAGTATTTT. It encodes CASSERKTTDTQYF.

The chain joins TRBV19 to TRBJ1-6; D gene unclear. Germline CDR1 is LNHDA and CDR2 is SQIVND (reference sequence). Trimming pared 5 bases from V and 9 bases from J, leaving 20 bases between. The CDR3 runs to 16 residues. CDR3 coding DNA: TGTGCCAGTAGTCTTGACTCAAGCCTCCTAGGTTCACCCCTCCACTTT. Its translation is CASSLDSSLLGSPLHF.

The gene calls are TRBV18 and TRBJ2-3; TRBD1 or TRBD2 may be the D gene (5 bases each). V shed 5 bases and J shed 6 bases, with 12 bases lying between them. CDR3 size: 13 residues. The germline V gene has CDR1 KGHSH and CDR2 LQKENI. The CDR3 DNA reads TGTGCCAGCTCAAGTCAATGGGGGGATACGCAGTATTTT. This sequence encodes CASSSQWGDTQYF.

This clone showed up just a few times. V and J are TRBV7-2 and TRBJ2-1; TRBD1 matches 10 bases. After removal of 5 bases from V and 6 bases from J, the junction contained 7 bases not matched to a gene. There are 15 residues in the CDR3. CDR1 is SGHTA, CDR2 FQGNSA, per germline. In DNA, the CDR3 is TGTGCCAGCAGCCCCCGGGACAGGGGTGGCAATGAGCAGTTCTTC. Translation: CASSPRDRGGNEQFF.

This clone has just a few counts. The CDR3 DNA is TGTGCCACCAGTGCCAAAGGGGGCCGGTCCTATAATTCACCCCTCCACTTT. Encoded protein: CATSAKGGRSYNSPLHF. The genes are TRBV24-1 and TRBJ1-6; 7 bases agree with TRBD1. The germline V gene encodes CDR1 KGHDR and CDR2 SFDVKD. This CDR3 has 17 amino acids. After removal of 5 bases from V and 1 base from J, the junction contained 7 bases not matched to a gene.

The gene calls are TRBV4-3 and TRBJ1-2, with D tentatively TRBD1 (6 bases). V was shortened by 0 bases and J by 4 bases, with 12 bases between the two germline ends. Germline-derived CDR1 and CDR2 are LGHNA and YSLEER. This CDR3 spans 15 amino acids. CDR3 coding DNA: TGCGCCAGCAGCCAAGACTGGACAGAAGCCTATGGCTACACCTTC. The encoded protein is CASSQDWTEAYGYTF.

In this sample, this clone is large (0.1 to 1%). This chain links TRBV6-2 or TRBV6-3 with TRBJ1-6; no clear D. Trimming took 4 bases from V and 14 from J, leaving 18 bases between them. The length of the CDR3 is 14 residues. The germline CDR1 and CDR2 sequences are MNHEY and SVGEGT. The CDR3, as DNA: TGTGCCAGCAGTTCCCGGAGCGGCGGGGAGACCCTCCACTTT. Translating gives CASSSRSGGETLHF.

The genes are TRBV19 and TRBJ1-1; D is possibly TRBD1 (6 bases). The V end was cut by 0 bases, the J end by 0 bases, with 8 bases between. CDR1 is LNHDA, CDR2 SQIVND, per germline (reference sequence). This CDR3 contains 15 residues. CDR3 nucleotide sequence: TGTGCCAGTAGTATAGAAGGGGGACTGAACACTGAAGCTTTCTTT. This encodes CASSIEGGLNTEAFF.

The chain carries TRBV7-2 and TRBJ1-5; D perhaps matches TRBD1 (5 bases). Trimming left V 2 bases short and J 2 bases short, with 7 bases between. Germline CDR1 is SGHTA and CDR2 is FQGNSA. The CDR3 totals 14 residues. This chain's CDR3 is CASSLKGGNQPQHF. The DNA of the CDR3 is TGTGCCAGCAGCTTAAAAGGGGGCAATCAGCCCCAGCATTTT.

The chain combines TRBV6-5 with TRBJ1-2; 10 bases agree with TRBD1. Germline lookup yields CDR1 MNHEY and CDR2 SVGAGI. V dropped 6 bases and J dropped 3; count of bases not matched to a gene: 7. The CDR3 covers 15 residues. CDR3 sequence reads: CASSATGGTHYGYTF. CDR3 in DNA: TGTGCCAGCAGCGCGACAGGGGGCACGCACTATGGCTACACCTTC.

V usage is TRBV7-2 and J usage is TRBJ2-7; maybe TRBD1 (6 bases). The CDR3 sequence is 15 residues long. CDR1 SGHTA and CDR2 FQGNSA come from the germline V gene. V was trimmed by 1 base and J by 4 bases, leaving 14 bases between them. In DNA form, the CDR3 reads TGTGCCAGCAGCTTAGTGGCAGGGGTTGTTTACGAGCAGTACGTC. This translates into CASSLVAGVVYEQYV.

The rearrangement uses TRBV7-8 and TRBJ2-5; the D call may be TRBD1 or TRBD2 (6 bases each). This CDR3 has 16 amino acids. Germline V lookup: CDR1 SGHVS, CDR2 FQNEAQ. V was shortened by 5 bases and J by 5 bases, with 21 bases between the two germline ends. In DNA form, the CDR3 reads TGTGCCAGCAGCCAAAGCCCCCGGGGGCAAGGGGAGACCCAGTACTTC. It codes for CASSQSPRGQGETQYF.